This T cell receptor (beta chain) appears in the sequencing data of a study of cytomegalovirus exposure and HLA in healthy donors. Study information: Some 85 million unique TCRs, all from HLA-typed donors, were included in an early release of the data. Caucasian-associated ancestry cluster membership applied to about four fifths of approximately 400 genotyped donors. Overall study findings and caveats: TCR association rates varied by HLA locus in a later analysis, with DRB1 highest and HLA-C lowest. The listing of approximately 160 TCR beta chains classed them as cytomegalovirus-associated.

The primer mix had 60 Vbeta and 13 Jbeta primers. The repertoire was sequenced with immunoSEQ multiplex PCR; TCRdb's copy has only in-frame clones and lacks some. The repertoire holds approximately 180,000 clones, with nearly 80% as singletons. Points on this clone: Its target is unknown.

CDR3 size: 16 residues. Germline trimming cut 1 base from V and 2 bases from J; bases unmatched to any gene: 2. Germline V CDR1 and CDR2: SGHRS, YFSETQ. The origin of this receptor is a man aged 35 to 55 in good health and CMV-seropositive. V usage is TRBV5-1 and J usage is TRBJ2-6; 8 bases line up with TRBD1. The sequenced material came from PBMCs. The CDR3 region has the DNA TGCGCCAGCAGCTTGTCAGGGGGCGCTGGGGCCAACGTCCTGACTTTC. Protein product: CASSLSGGAGANVLTF.